This T cell receptor (beta chain) was observed in a study of blood T cell repertoires in COVID-19. Overall study: Samples of COVID-19 (acute and convalescent) were obtained from the United States, Italy and Spain.

Germline lookup yields CDR1 KGHSH and CDR2 LQKENI. This CDR3 contains 14 residues. The trim removed 6 bases at V and 3 bases at J, leaving 4 bases unmatched. Authors' processing steps: Reference gene primer amplification yielded estimated nucleated cell counts. Sequenced by immunoSEQ multiplex PCR; TCRdb stores in-frame clones only, minus some. V, J and clone size are taken as reported in that table, and D and trimming were inferred from the DNA itself. The sample includes a few hundred thousand clones, 80% to 90% of them seen just once. Participants were aged about 18 to 100 years, lived in around 25 US areas, and enrolled virtually. Donors of Cohort 3 who recovered were those that had two negative PCRs, clearance, or symptom resolution.

The sample comprised PBMCs or T cells enriched from blood (not recorded which). This chain uses TRBV18 with TRBJ1-5; the match to TRBD1 covers 8 bases. This TCR came from a woman aged 45-65 years who had recovered from COVID-19. The CDR3 reads CASSKGQVNQPQHF. CDR3 DNA: TGTGCCAGCTCCAAGGGACAGGTCAATCAGCCCCAGCATTTT.